The following is a T cell receptor beta chain sequence with its context. The sample comes from a study of blood T cell repertoires in COVID-19. The overall study: Sites in the United States, Italy and Spain provided acute and convalescent COVID-19 samples. The cDNA or gDNA used as material had been derived from T cells, B-cell-depleted T cells, or PBMCs.

V shed 6 bases, J shed 2 bases, and the junction held 10 bases outside the gene matches. The CDR3 runs to 16 residues. Germline assignment: CDR1 LNHDA and CDR2 SQIVND (reference sequence). In the original analysis: Scientists estimated how many nucleated cells there were by amplifying reference gene primers. This table comes from immunoSEQ multiplex PCR, and its TCRdb copy is limited to in-frame clones, with some not included. The DNA gave D and trimming, while V, J and clone size come from that table. The sample records approximately 230,000 clones, about 85% being singletons. This chain links TRBV19 with TRBJ1-5; 7 bases fit TRBD1. Sequencing used peripheral blood. The TCR sequence derives from a man younger than 30 with active or convalescent COVID-19. The CDR3 loop is CASRDPQGVRNQPQHF. CDR3 nucleotide sequence: TGTGCCAGTAGGGACCCCCAGGGGGTGCGCAATCAGCCCCAGCATTTT.